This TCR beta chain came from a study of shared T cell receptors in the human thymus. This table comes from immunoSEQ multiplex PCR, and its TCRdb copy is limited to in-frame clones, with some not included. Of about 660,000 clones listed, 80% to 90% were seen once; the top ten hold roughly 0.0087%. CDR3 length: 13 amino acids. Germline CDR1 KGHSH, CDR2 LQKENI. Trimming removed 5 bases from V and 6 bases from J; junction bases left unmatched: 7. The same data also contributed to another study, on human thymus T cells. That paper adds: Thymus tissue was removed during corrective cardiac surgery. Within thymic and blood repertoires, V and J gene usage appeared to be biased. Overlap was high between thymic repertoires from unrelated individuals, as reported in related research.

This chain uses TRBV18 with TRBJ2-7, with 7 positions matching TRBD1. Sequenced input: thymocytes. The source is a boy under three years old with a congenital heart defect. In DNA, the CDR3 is TGTGCCAGCTCATACGAACAGGGGACCGAGCAGTACTTC. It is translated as CASSYEQGTEQYF.